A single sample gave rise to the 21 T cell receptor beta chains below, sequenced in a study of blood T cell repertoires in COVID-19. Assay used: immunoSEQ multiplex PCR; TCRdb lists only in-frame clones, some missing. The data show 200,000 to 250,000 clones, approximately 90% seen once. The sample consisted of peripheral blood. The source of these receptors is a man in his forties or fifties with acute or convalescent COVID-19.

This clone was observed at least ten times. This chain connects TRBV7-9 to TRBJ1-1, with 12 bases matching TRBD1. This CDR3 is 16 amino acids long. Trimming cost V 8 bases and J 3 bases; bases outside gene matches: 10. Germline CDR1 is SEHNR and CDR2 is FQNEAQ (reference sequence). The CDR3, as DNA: TGTGCCAGCGCCCGGGACAGGGGGCGAGAGTACACTGAAGCTTTCTTT. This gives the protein CASARDRGREYTEAFF.

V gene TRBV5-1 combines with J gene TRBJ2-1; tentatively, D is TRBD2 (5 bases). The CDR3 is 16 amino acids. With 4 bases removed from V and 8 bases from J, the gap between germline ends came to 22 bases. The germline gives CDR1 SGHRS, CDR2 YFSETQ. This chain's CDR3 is CASSPLAQKSGHEQFF. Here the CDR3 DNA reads TGCGCCAGCAGCCCTCTAGCACAGAAAAGCGGACATGAGCAGTTCTTC. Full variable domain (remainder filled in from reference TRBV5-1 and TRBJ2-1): KAGVTQTPRYLIKTRGQQVTLSCSPISGHRSVSWYQQTPGQGLQFLFEYFSETQRNKGNFPGRFSGRQFSNSRSEMNVSTLELGDSALYLCASSPLAQKSGHEQFFGPGTRLTVL.

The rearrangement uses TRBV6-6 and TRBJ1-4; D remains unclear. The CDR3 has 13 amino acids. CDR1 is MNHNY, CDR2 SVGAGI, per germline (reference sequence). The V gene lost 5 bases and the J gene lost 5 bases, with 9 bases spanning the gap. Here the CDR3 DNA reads TGTGCCAGCAGTCTGACGGGAAATGAAAAACTGTTTTTT. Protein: CASSLTGNEKLFF.

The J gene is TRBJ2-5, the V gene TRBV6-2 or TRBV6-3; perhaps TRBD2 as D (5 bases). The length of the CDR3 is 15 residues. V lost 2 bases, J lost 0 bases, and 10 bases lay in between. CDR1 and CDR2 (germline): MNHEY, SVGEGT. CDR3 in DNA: TGTGCCAGCAGTTACGTTTACGGGGACCAAGAGACCCAGTACTTC. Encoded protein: CASSYVYGDQETQYF.

CDR3 protein: CASSITDRGSPLHF. DNA of the CDR3: TGTGCCAGCAGTATTACGGACAGAGGATCACCCCTCCACTTT. The J gene is TRBJ1-6, the V gene TRBV27, with D perhaps TRBD1 (6 bases). V shed 5 bases and J shed 10 bases, with 15 bases lying between them. The CDR3 has 14 residues. Germline CDR1 reads MNHEY; CDR2 reads SMNVEV (reference sequence).

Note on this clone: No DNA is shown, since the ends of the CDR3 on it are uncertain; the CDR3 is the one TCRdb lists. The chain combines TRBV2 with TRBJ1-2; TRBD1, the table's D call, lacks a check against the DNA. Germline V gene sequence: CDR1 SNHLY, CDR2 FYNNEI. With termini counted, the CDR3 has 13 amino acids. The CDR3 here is CASILGQEYGYTF.

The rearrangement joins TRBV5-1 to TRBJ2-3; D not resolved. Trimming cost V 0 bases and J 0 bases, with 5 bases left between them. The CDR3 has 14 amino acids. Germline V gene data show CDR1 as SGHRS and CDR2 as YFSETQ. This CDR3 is CASSLGRSTDTQYF. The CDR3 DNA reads TGCGCCAGCAGCTTGGGTCGGAGCACAGATACGCAGTATTTT.

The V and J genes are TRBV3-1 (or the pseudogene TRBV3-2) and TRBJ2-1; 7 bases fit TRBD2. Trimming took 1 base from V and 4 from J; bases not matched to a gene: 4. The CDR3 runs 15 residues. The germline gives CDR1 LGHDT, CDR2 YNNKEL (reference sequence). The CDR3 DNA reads TGTGCCAGCAGCCAAGGGACTAGTTGGTACAATGAGCAGTTCTTC. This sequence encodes CASSQGTSWYNEQFF.

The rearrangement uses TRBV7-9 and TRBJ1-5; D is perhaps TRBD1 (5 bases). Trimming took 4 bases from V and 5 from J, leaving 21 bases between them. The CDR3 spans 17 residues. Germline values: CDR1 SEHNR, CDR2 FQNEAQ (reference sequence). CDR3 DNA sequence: TGTGCCAGCAGCTCCCTTATGACCGGGGGTTCGGATCAGCCCCAGCATTTT. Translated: CASSSLMTGGSDQPQHF.

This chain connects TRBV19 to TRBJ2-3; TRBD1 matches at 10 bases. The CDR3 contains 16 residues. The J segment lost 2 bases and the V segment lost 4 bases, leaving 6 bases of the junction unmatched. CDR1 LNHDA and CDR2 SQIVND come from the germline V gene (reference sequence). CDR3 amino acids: CASSTGGTGVTDTQYF. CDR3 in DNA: TGTGCCAGTAGTACGGGCGGGACAGGGGTCACAGATACGCAGTATTTT. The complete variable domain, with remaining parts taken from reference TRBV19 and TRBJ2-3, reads DGGITQSPKYLFRKEGQNVTLSCEQNLNHDAMYWYRQDPGQGLRLIYYSQIVNDFQKGDIAEGYSVSREKKESFPLTVTSAQKNPTAFYLCASSTGGTGVTDTQYFGPGTRLTVL.

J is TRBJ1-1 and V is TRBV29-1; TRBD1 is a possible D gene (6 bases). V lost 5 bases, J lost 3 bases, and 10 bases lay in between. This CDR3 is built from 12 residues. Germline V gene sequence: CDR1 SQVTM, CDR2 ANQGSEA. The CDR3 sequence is CSVNRVDTEAFF. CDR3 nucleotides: TGCAGCGTTAACAGGGTGGACACTGAAGCTTTCTTT.

CDR3: CASSSLRQGYEQYF. CDR3 nucleotides: TGTGCCAGCAGCTCGCTCAGACAGGGCTACGAGCAGTACTTC. The chain joins TRBV5-6 to TRBJ2-7; 7 bases fit TRBD1. This CDR3 region has 14 residues. The V segment lost 3 bases and the J segment 3 bases; nucleotides outside the gene matches: 6. The V gene's germline CDR1 is SGHDT and CDR2 YYEEEE.

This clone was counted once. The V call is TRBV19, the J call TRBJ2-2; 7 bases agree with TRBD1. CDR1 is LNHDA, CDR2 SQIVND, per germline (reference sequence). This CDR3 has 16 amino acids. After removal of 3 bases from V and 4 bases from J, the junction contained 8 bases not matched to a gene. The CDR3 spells CASSIHRGVPTGELFF. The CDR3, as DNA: TGTGCCAGTAGTATCCACAGGGGAGTCCCCACCGGGGAGCTGTTTTTT. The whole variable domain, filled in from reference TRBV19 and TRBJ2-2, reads DGGITQSPKYLFRKEGQNVTLSCEQNLNHDAMYWYRQDPGQGLRLIYYSQIVNDFQKGDIAEGYSVSREKKESFPLTVTSAQKNPTAFYLCASSIHRGVPTGELFFGEGSRLTVL.

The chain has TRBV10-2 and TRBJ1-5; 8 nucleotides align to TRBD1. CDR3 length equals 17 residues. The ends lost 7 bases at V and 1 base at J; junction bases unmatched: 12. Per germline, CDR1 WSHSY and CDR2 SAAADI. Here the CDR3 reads CASTTGTGLGSNQPQHF. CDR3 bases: TGCGCCAGCACGACCGGGACAGGTCTGGGCAGCAATCAGCCCCAGCATTTT.

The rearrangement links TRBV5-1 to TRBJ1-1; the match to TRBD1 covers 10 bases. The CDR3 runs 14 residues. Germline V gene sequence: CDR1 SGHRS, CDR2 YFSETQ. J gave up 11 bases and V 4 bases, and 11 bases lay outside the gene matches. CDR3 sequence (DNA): TGCGCCAGCAGCCTCCCGGGACAGGGGTTAGAGGCTTTCTTT. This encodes CASSLPGQGLEAFF.

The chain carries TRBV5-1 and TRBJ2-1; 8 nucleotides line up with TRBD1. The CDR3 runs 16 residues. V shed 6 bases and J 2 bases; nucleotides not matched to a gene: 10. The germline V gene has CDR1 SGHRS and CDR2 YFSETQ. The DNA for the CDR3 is TGCGCCAGCACCGGACAGGGCCCCTACCCCTACAATGAGCAGTTCTTC. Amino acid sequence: CASTGQGPYPYNEQFF.

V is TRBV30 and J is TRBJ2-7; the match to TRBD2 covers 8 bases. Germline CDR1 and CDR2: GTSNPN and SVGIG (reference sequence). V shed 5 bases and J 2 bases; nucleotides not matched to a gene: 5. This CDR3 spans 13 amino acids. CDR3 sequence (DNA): TGTGCCTGGGCGGGGGGAGTTACCTACGAGCAGTACTTC. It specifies CAWAGGVTYEQYF.

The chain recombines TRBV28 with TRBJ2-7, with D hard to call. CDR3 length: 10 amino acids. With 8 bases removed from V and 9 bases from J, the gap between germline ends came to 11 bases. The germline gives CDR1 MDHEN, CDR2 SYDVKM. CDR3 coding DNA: TGTGCCAGCGGAGACCCGGGGCAGTACTTC. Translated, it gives CASGDPGQYF.

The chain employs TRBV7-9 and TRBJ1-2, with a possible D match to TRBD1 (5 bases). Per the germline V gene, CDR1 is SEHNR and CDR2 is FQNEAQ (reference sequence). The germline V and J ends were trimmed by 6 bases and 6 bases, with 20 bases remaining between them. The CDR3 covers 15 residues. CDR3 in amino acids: CASSTPGGEVDGYTF. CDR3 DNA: TGTGCCAGCAGTACCCCGGGAGGGGAAGTGGATGGCTACACCTTC.

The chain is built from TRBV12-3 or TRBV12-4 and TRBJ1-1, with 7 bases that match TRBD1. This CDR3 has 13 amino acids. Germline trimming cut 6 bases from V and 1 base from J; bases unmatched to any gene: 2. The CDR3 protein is CASSRDRNTEAFF. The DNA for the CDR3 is TGTGCCAGCAGCCGGGACAGGAACACTGAAGCTTTCTTT.

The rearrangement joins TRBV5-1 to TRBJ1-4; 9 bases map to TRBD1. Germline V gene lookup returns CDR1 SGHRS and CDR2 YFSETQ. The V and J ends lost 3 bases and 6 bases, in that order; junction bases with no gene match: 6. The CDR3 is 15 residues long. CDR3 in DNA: TGCGCCAGCAGCTCGCCCGGGACAGGGTATGAAAAACTGTTTTTT. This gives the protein CASSSPGTGYEKLFF.